Shown below are 20 T cell receptor beta chains from a single sample sequenced in a study of control samples from healthy donors and cancer patients. Some clones are missing from TCRdb's copy, which holds only in-frame ones; the method was immunoSEQ multiplex PCR. The table has around 95,000 clones, approximately 86% seen once; the top ten hold approximately 19%. Material: blood. These TCRs come from a man aged 30 to 45 in good health.

The genes are TRBV19 and TRBJ1-6, with a tentative D call TRBD1 (5 bases). Trimming stripped 6 bases from V and 6 bases from J, with 9 bases between. The CDR3 has 13 residues. CDR1 and CDR2 (germline): LNHDA, SQIVND (reference sequence). CDR3 DNA sequence: TGTGCCAGTAGCCGGGGCATTAATTCACCCCTCCACTTT. The encoded protein is CASSRGINSPLHF. The full variable domain, rest sourced from reference TRBV19 and TRBJ1-6, is DGGITQSPKYLFRKEGQNVTLSCEQNLNHDAMYWYRQDPGQGLRLIYYSQIVNDFQKGDIAEGYSVSREKKESFPLTVTSAQKNPTAFYLCASSRGINSPLHFGNGTRLTVT.

The CDR3: CASSNYRDSNYGYTF. CDR3 DNA sequence: TGTGCCAGCTCAAACTACCGGGACAGCAACTATGGCTACACCTTC. The gene calls are TRBV18 and TRBJ1-2; TRBD1 matches 7 bases. Germline assignment: CDR1 KGHSH and CDR2 LQKENI. This CDR3 comprises 15 residues. V shed 5 bases and J 2 bases; nucleotides not matched to a gene: 8.

V gene TRBV5-1 combines with J gene TRBJ2-3, with 8 nucleotides matching TRBD2. Trimming cost V 4 bases and J 2 bases; bases outside gene matches: 6. CDR1 and CDR2 (germline): SGHRS, YFSETQ. This CDR3 contains 15 residues. The CDR3 nucleotides are TGCGCCAGCAGCCCCGGGGGGGGGACCACAGATACGCAGTATTTT. Translation gives CASSPGGGTTDTQYF.

The chain carries TRBV19 and TRBJ1-1; TRBD1 aligns across 8 bases. This CDR3 has 16 residues. Germline CDR1 is LNHDA and CDR2 is SQIVND (reference sequence). Germline trimming cut 5 bases from V and 1 base from J; bases unmatched to any gene: 9. CDR3 DNA: TGTGCCAGTAGTCCGACCGGGACAGGTCGGAACACTGAAGCTTTCTTT. It specifies CASSPTGTGRNTEAFF.

This clone has more than one count but fewer than ten. The chain carries TRBV19 and TRBJ2-7, with TRBD1 matching 8 bases. The germline V gene has CDR1 LNHDA and CDR2 SQIVND (reference sequence). This CDR3 contains 15 residues. Trimming took 4 bases from V and 0 from J; bases not matched to a gene: 5. The CDR3 sequence is CASSKTGAISYEQYF. CDR3 nucleotide sequence: TGTGCCAGTAGTAAGACAGGGGCTATCTCCTACGAGCAGTACTTC.

Remarks on this clone: This specimen includes other DNA sequences encoding the same CDR3. The rearrangement links TRBV6-5 to TRBJ1-2; 11 bases line up with TRBD1. The CDR3 is 16 residues long. The germline V gene encodes CDR1 MNHEY and CDR2 SVGAGI. Trimming took 0 bases from V and 4 from J; bases not matched to a gene: 4. CDR3 sequence: CASSYSGTGGGYGYTF. CDR3 bases: TGTGCCAGCAGTTACTCCGGGACAGGGGGTGGCTATGGCTACACCTTC.

The rearrangement links TRBV12-3 or TRBV12-4 to TRBJ1-2; a weak D match, TRBD1 (5 bases). Trimming shortened V by 9 bases and J by 4 bases, and 15 bases separated the two germline ends. CDR3 length equals 13 residues. The CDR3 spells CASTGPRSYGYTF. Written as DNA, the CDR3 is TGTGCCAGTACGGGACCGCGATCCTATGGCTACACCTTC.

This chain joins TRBV6-5 and TRBJ2-6; D not resolved. The CDR3 runs to 14 residues. Germline CDR1 MNHEY, CDR2 SVGAGI. The ends were cut back, 1 base at V and 0 bases at J, with 1 base in the middle. The CDR3: CASSYFSGANVLTF. Written as DNA, the CDR3 is TGTGCCAGCAGTTACTTCTCTGGGGCCAACGTCCTGACTTTC.

The gene calls are TRBV13 and TRBJ2-3; possible D gene TRBD2, 7 bases. Germline V gives CDR1 PRHDT, CDR2 FYEKMQ (reference sequence). V was clipped by 2 bases and J by 5 bases, with 14 bases between them. CDR3 length: 15 amino acids. CDR3 loop: CASSLRGGPGDTQYF. As DNA, the CDR3 is TGTGCCAGCAGCTTAAGGGGGGGGCCGGGAGATACGCAGTATTTT.

This clone was recorded only once. J is TRBJ2-2 and V is TRBV6-5, with D possibly being TRBD1 or TRBD2 (5 bases each). CDR1 MNHEY and CDR2 SVGAGI come from the germline V gene. With 5 bases removed from V and 3 bases from J, the gap between germline ends came to 16 bases. This CDR3 contains 16 residues. CDR3 loop: CASSHYRGDDTGELFF. The CDR3 DNA sequence: TGTGCCAGCAGTCACTACCGGGGCGATGACACCGGGGAGCTGTTTTTT.

The V and J genes are TRBV6-5 and TRBJ2-1, with 8 bases fitting TRBD2. J was trimmed by 10 bases and V by 0 bases; bases with no gene match: 11. The germline V gene encodes CDR1 MNHEY and CDR2 SVGAGI. The CDR3 spans 16 residues. DNA for the CDR3: TGTGCCAGCAGTTACTCGAGGTCCGGGGGGGCCGGGGAGCAGTTCTTC. Translated: CASSYSRSGGAGEQFF.

The rearrangement joins TRBV7-2 to TRBJ1-2; D unclear. Trimming removed 5 bases at V and 2 bases at J, with 12 bases between. The CDR3 contains 14 residues. From germline, CDR1 is SGHTA and CDR2 FQGNSA. CDR3 DNA: TGTGCCAGCAGCCCGGTTCCCCCGAACTATGGCTACACCTTC. This codes for CASSPVPPNYGYTF.

The chain employs TRBV6-5 and TRBJ1-5, with TRBD1 matching 7 bases. Germline V gives CDR1 MNHEY, CDR2 SVGAGI. The CDR3 runs 15 residues. V was pared by 6 bases and J by 5 bases, with 10 bases of the junction left unmatched. The CDR3 protein is CASSSTGTAHQPQHF. As DNA, the CDR3 is TGTGCCAGCAGCTCTACCGGGACAGCCCATCAGCCCCAGCATTTT.

This clone was found once. This chain links TRBV5-5 with TRBJ1-6; 7 bases are a match to TRBD1. The CDR3 extends over 15 amino acids. The V segment lost 3 bases and the J segment 7 bases; nucleotides outside the gene matches: 7. In germline, CDR1 is SGHKS, CDR2 YYEKEE (reference sequence). The CDR3 reads CASSSSGTANSPLHF. The CDR3 DNA follows: TGTGCCAGCAGCTCTTCCGGGACAGCCAATTCACCCCTCCACTTT.

This clone is a singleton in its sample. The rearrangement joins TRBV9 to TRBJ2-2, with a possible D match to TRBD1 (6 bases). This CDR3 is 16 amino acids long. The V end lost 3 bases, the J end lost 3 bases, and 15 bases lay between the germline ends. Germline V gene sequence: CDR1 SGDLS, CDR2 YYNGEE. Written as DNA, the CDR3 is TGTGCCAGCAGCGCCTTTTACAGGGAGCACACCGGGGAGCTGTTTTTT. It yields the protein CASSAFYREHTGELFF.

This rearrangement joins TRBV28 to TRBJ2-7; unclear D gene. CDR3 length equals 13 residues. CDR1 is MDHEN, CDR2 SYDVKM, per germline. Trimming removed 6 bases from V and 2 bases from J, with 11 bases in between. CDR3 DNA: TGTGCCAGCAGGGCAGGCGGAGCCTACGAGCAGTACTTC. This codes for CASRAGGAYEQYF.

V and J are TRBV30 and TRBJ1-6; D gene uncertain. Germline lookup yields CDR1 GTSNPN and CDR2 SVGIG (reference sequence). This CDR3 region has 11 residues. The germline V and J ends were trimmed by 5 bases and 6 bases, with 5 bases remaining between them. The CDR3 bases are TGTGCCTGGGATCTTAATTCACCCCTCCACTTT. It specifies CAWDLNSPLHF.

Points on this clone: This same CDR3 is encoded by further DNA sequences in the sample. The rearrangement links TRBV11-2 to TRBJ1-2; D is undetermined. The CDR3 runs 12 residues. V was pared by 2 bases and J by 4 bases, with 5 bases between. CDR1 and CDR2 from the germline V gene are SGHAT and FQNNGV. CDR3 in DNA: TGTGCCAGCAGCTTAAGTGGCTATGGCTACACCTTC. Protein: CASSLSGYGYTF.

The chain is built from TRBV27 and TRBJ2-2; D remains unclear. This CDR3 is 12 amino acids long. The V gene lost 2 bases and the J gene lost 5 bases, with 3 bases spanning the gap. From germline, CDR1 is MNHEY and CDR2 SMNVEV (reference sequence). CDR3 bases: TGTGCCAGCAGTTTAAGGACCGGGGAGCTGTTTTTT. As protein: CASSLRTGELFF.

J is TRBJ1-6 and V is TRBV4-1, with 7 bases identical to TRBD1. J lost 0 bases, V lost 4 bases, and 6 bases had no gene match. CDR3 length: 17 amino acids. The germline V gene has CDR1 MGHRA and CDR2 YSYEKL. The chain's CDR3 is CASSPQGQSSYNSPLHF. In nucleotides, the CDR3 is TGCGCCAGCAGCCCCCAGGGACAGAGCTCCTATAATTCACCCCTCCACTTT.